This TCR beta chain emerged from a study of T cell responses to AZD1222 COVID-19 vaccine. Repertoires were generated with immunoSEQ multiplex PCR, while TCRdb's copy carries only in-frame clones and drops some. Here the sample spans about 120,000 clones, around 88% being singletons. Germline V gene data show CDR1 as SGHTA and CDR2 as FQGNSA. V was trimmed by 6 bases and J by 4 bases, leaving 15 bases between them. The CDR3 consists of 15 residues. The chain has TRBV7-2 and TRBJ1-4, with D perhaps TRBD1 (6 bases). The sequence was collected from an adult in good health. This specimen consisted of peripheral blood, obtained on day 0 of AZD1222 vaccination. CDR3 loop: CASSSGGTNNEKLFF. In DNA form, the CDR3 reads TGTGCCAGCAGTTCCGGAGGGACAAATAATGAAAAACTGTTTTTT. Full variable domain (rest looked up from reference TRBV7-2 and TRBJ1-4): GAGVSQSPSNKVTEKGKDVELRCDPISGHTALYWYRQSLGQGLEFLIYFQGNSAPDKSGLPSDRFSAERTGGSVSTLTIQRTQQEDSAVYLCASSSGGTNNEKLFFGSGTQLSVL.